Listed here is a single T cell receptor beta chain. Its target is not known. The data stem from a study of OX40 agonist ivuxolimab in advanced cancers. Study-level information: The group had a mean age of 60 years, ranged from about 20 to 90, and was around 86% male.

Study results and limitations: The work left the antigen specificity of expanded peripheral T cells undetermined.

V lost 0 bases and J lost 7, with 12 bases in between. The CDR3 consists of 15 residues. Germline lookup yields CDR1 MGHRA and CDR2 YSYEKL. Profiled with immunoSEQ multiplex PCR; TCRdb holds only in-frame clones, not every one. Of around 33,000 clones listed, roughly 80% are singletons. This sequence joins TRBV4-1 and TRBJ2-2; a possible D gene is TRBD1 (5 bases). The TCR comes from an adult with an advanced solid tumor such as melanoma, head and neck, liver or kidney cancer. Specimen: CD4+ or CD8+ T cells sorted from blood, collected in a trial of the OX40 agonist ivuxolimab. CDR3 coding DNA: TGCGCCAGCAGCCAAGATGATGAAGGGGTCGGGGAGCTGTTTTTT. Its translation: CASSQDDEGVGELFF.